This TCR beta chain appears in the sequencing data of a study of T-cell memory formation after mild COVID-19. Study overall: The two donors had largely donor-specific TCR clusters. Study-wide findings and caveats: Clones that contracted from day 15 to 85 were balanced CD4/CD8, while later expanders leaned CD4+.

V lost 5 bases, J lost 4 bases, and 17 bases lay in between. Germline CDR1 MGHRA, CDR2 YSYEKL. The CDR3 length is 16 residues. This clonotype showed up many times. Its antigen is undetermined. TCRdb fed the 5' RACE reads into MiXCR, producing one record per CDR3 protein. The data contain roughly 110,000 distinct CDR3 sequences, about an eighth of them singletons. This clonotype was obtained from a man aged 18 to 29 who had mild COVID-19 (a few samples of this study predate the infection). Cell type and time point are not known. J is TRBJ2-2 and V is TRBV4-1; D might be TRBD2 (6 bases). The specimen was PBMCs or a T cell subset sorted from them (not recorded which). CDR3 in DNA: TGCGCCAGCAGCATACAACCGGGACTTGGCACCGGGGAGCTGTTTTTT. It is translated as CASSIQPGLGTGELFF.